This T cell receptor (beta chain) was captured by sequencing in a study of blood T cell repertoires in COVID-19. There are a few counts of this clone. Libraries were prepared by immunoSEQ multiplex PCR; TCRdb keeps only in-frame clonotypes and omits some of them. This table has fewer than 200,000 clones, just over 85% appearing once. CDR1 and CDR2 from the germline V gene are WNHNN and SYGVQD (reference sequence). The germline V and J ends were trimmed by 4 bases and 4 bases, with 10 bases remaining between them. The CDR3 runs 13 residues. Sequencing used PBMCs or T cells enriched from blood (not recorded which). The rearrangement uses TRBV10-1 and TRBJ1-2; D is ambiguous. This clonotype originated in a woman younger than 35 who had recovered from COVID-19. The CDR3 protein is CASSAYSIYGYTF. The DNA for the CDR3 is TGCGCCAGCAGTGCGTACAGTATCTATGGCTACACCTTC.